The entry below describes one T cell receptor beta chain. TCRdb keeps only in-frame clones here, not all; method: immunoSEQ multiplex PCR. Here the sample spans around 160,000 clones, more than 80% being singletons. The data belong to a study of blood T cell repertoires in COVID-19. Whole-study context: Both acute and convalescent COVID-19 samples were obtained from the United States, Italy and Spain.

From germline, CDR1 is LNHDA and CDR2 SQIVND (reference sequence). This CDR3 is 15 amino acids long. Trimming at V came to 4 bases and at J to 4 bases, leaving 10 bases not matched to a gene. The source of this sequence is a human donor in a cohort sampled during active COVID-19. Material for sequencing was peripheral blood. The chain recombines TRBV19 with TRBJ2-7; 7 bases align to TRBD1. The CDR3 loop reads CASSNPWDSIYEQYF. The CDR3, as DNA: TGTGCCAGTAGTAACCCCTGGGACAGCATTTACGAGCAGTACTTC. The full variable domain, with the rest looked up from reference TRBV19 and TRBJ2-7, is DGGITQSPKYLFRKEGQNVTLSCEQNLNHDAMYWYRQDPGQGLRLIYYSQIVNDFQKGDIAEGYSVSREKKESFPLTVTSAQKNPTAFYLCASSNPWDSIYEQYFGPGTRLTVT.